Below are 27 T cell receptor beta chains sequenced from a single sample in a study of T cell responses to AZD1222 COVID-19 vaccine. Assay: immunoSEQ multiplex PCR; the TCRdb copy retains only in-frame clones and omits some. The table shows 150,000 or so clones, with roughly nine tenths occurring only once. The sequenced sample was peripheral blood, obtained on day 0 of AZD1222 vaccination. These receptor sequences come from an adult in good health.

The V gene is TRBV6-5, the J gene TRBJ2-7; no clear D gene. Germline V gene lookup returns CDR1 MNHEY and CDR2 SVGAGI. The CDR3 runs to 14 residues. V gave up 6 bases and J gave up 3 bases, with 15 bases separating them. The CDR3 nucleotides read TGTGCCAGCAGCCCCCGACTGGAGTACTACGAGCAGTACTTC. Amino acids: CASSPRLEYYEQYF.

This clone appeared a single time. The chain employs TRBV19 and TRBJ2-1; no reliable D call. The V and J ends lost 5 bases and 0 bases respectively, with 11 bases between them. Germline CDR1 and CDR2: LNHDA and SQIVND (reference sequence). The CDR3 has 15 amino acids. Here the CDR3 reads CASSLGSSSYNEQFF. The CDR3, as DNA: TGTGCCAGTAGTTTGGGGTCGAGCTCCTACAATGAGCAGTTCTTC.

CDR3 coding DNA: TGTGCTAGTGGTTGGGGGACTAGCGGGCTCCAAGAGACCCAGTACTTC. Amino acid sequence: CASGWGTSGLQETQYF. This sequence joins TRBV12-5 and TRBJ2-5, with TRBD2 matching over 12 bases. Losses at the gene ends were 4 bases for V and 1 base for J; bases not matched to a gene: 4. Germline assignment: CDR1 LGHNT and CDR2 FRNRAP. This CDR3 spans 16 amino acids.

Only one count was recorded for this clone. The chain links TRBV25-1 to TRBJ2-3; D assignment may be TRBD1 or TRBD2 (5 bases each). The germline V and J ends were trimmed by 7 bases and 2 bases, with 13 bases remaining between them. The CDR3 is 14 amino acids. The germline CDR1 and CDR2 sequences are MGHDK and SYGVNS. The CDR3 loop is CASKNVGATDTQYF. CDR3 in DNA: TGTGCCAGCAAGAACGTCGGGGCCACAGATACGCAGTATTTT.

This clone was seen once. V is TRBV4-3 and J is TRBJ2-1; 9 nucleotides line up with TRBD1. This CDR3 comprises 18 residues. The V gene end was trimmed by 0 bases and the J gene end by 6 bases; junction bases not matched to a gene: 12. Germline V gene lookup returns CDR1 LGHNA and CDR2 YSLEER. The CDR3 DNA reads as TGCGCCAGCAGCCAAGATTGGACCGGGACAGGGAAGGTCAATGAGCAGTTCTTC. Its translation: CASSQDWTGTGKVNEQFF.

The gene calls are TRBV19 and TRBJ1-1; perhaps TRBD1 as D (6 bases). V was pared by 5 bases and J by 1 base, with 14 bases between. CDR1 LNHDA and CDR2 SQIVND come from the germline V gene (reference sequence). This CDR3 is 15 amino acids long. The CDR3 DNA sequence: TGTGCCAGTAGTCCTCGAGGGGGATGGAACACTGAAGCTTTCTTT. This translates into CASSPRGGWNTEAFF.

This chain links TRBV6-5 with TRBJ2-7; D gene unclear. Germline V gene lookup returns CDR1 MNHEY and CDR2 SVGAGI. The germline V and J ends were trimmed by 2 bases and 1 base, with 9 bases remaining between them. The CDR3 totals 14 residues. The CDR3 reads CASSYGISSYEQYF. The DNA for the CDR3 is TGTGCCAGCAGTTACGGGATATCGTCCTACGAGCAGTACTTC.

The chain is built from TRBV19 and TRBJ1-2, with 7 bases that match TRBD1. The CDR3 length is 12 residues. V gave up 3 bases and J gave up 8 bases; unmatched junction bases: 3. The V gene's germline CDR1 is LNHDA and CDR2 SQIVND (reference sequence). In nucleotides, the CDR3 is TGTGCCAGTAGTATCAGGGGGTACGGCTACACCTTC. Its translation is CASSIRGYGYTF.

The CDR3 coding sequence is TGTGCCAGCAGCCCAAGGGCGACAGGACCTACGAATGAAAAACTGTTTTTT. Its protein product is CASSPRATGPTNEKLFF. The chain carries TRBV7-2 and TRBJ1-4; the D gene is possibly TRBD1 (6 bases). The CDR3 spans 17 residues. Germline V CDR1 and CDR2: SGHTA, FQGNSA. The V end lost 5 bases, the J end lost 5 bases, and 21 bases lay between the germline ends.

The DNA for the CDR3 is TGCGCCAGCAGGGCCTGGACAGGGGCACATGAAAAACTGTTTTTT. Encoded protein: CASRAWTGAHEKLFF. This chain connects TRBV4-1 to TRBJ1-4; 9 positions agree with TRBD1. Looked up from germline, CDR1 is MGHRA and CDR2 is YSYEKL. V was clipped by 6 bases and J by 6 bases; unmatched bases: 8. This CDR3 has 15 residues.

This chain links TRBV6-5 with TRBJ1-2; the D gene is possibly TRBD1 (5 bases). V was clipped by 6 bases and J by 7 bases, with 18 bases between them. Germline CDR1 is MNHEY and CDR2 is SVGAGI. CDR3 length: 14 amino acids. For the CDR3, the DNA is TGTGCCAGCAGCTTCGGGGCTACGGGGCTTGGCTACACCTTC. It specifies CASSFGATGLGYTF.

This chain uses TRBV18 with TRBJ1-1; D unclear. Trimming left V 6 bases short and J 3 bases short, with 11 bases between. There are 13 residues in the CDR3. CDR1 KGHSH and CDR2 LQKENI come from the germline V gene. The CDR3 protein is CASSFQKDTEAFF. CDR3 bases: TGTGCCAGCTCCTTTCAGAAGGACACTGAAGCTTTCTTT.

The chain recombines TRBV5-1 with TRBJ2-6; no reliable D call. The V end lost 0 bases, the J end lost 2 bases, and 0 bases lay between the germline ends. The CDR3 consists of 13 residues. Looked up from germline, CDR1 is SGHRS and CDR2 is YFSETQ. CDR3 coding DNA: TGCGCCAGCAGCTTGGCTGGGGCCAACGTCCTGACTTTC. Protein product: CASSLAGANVLTF.

The table lists this clone with a count of one. The chain employs TRBV28 and TRBJ2-3; TRBD2 is a possible D gene (6 bases). The V end was cut by 2 bases, the J end by 1 base, with 10 bases between. Germline lookup yields CDR1 MDHEN and CDR2 SYDVKM. The CDR3 contains 15 residues. CDR3 residues: CASSLVTGGTDTQYF. The CDR3 DNA reads as TGTGCCAGCAGTTTAGTGACGGGGGGCACAGATACGCAGTATTTT.

V and J are TRBV5-8 and TRBJ1-2, with no clear D. Germline V lookup: CDR1 SGHTS, CDR2 YDEGEE. V was cut by 4 bases and J by 4 bases, with 11 bases left in between. The CDR3 has 13 amino acids. The CDR3 loop reads CASSPSGRYGYTF. The CDR3 DNA reads TGTGCCAGCAGCCCCAGCGGTCGCTATGGCTACACCTTC.

The CDR3 spells CAISESRERNEQFF. DNA of the CDR3: TGTGCCATCAGTGAGTCACGGGAGCGAAATGAGCAGTTCTTC. J is TRBJ2-1 and V is TRBV10-3; possibly TRBD2 for D (6 bases). V lost 0 bases to trimming and J lost 7 bases, with 10 bases between them. Germline CDR1 is ENHRY and CDR2 is SYGVKD. This CDR3 spans 14 amino acids.

This clone was recorded only once. This chain connects TRBV2 to TRBJ1-1, with 8 nucleotides matching TRBD1. Germline assignment: CDR1 SNHLY and CDR2 FYNNEI. The CDR3 consists of 16 residues. The V segment lost 4 bases and the J segment 3 bases; nucleotides outside the gene matches: 10. The CDR3 region has the DNA TGTGCCAGCAGTGGTGGCAGGGGGCCGTTCGACACTGAAGCTTTCTTT. It translates to CASSGGRGPFDTEAFF.

CDR3 loop: CASSLSTSGNTGELFF. The CDR3, as DNA: TGCGCCAGCAGCTTGTCAACTAGCGGGAACACCGGGGAGCTGTTTTTT. This rearrangement joins TRBV5-1 to TRBJ2-2; 8 bases are shared with TRBD2. With V trimmed by 1 base and J by 1 base, 3 bases remained unmatched. The germline V gene encodes CDR1 SGHRS and CDR2 YFSETQ. This CDR3 contains 16 residues.

The gene calls are TRBV9 and TRBJ2-5; TRBD2 matches 9 bases. The germline gives CDR1 SGDLS, CDR2 YYNGEE. V shed 0 bases, J shed 4 bases, and the junction held 16 bases outside the gene matches. The CDR3 contains 19 residues. The CDR3 loop reads CASSVGLAGTFYKGETQYF. The CDR3 nucleotides are TGTGCCAGCAGCGTAGGCCTAGCGGGAACCTTTTATAAAGGAGAGACCCAGTACTTC.

V is TRBV15 and J is TRBJ1-2, with D possibly TRBD1 on 5 matching bases. The CDR3 covers 17 residues. CDR1 and CDR2 (germline): LNHNV, YYDKDF (reference sequence). Trimming took off 0 bases at V and 0 bases at J, with 14 bases between the two ends. CDR3 DNA sequence: TGTGCCACCAGCAGAGAGGAACAGGCACCAACTAACTATGGCTACACCTTC. Translated, it gives CATSREEQAPTNYGYTF.

The V call is TRBV10-3, the J call TRBJ1-1; a weak D match, TRBD1 (6 bases). The length of the CDR3 is 15 residues. Between the trimmed V and J ends, which lost 2 bases and 1 base, there was a span of 11 bases. Germline loops: CDR1 ENHRY, CDR2 SYGVKD. The CDR3 protein is CAISERDNSNTEAFF. The CDR3 DNA follows: TGTGCCATCAGTGAGAGGGACAACTCGAACACTGAAGCTTTCTTT.

This clone has just a few counts. The chain has TRBV4-3 and TRBJ2-1; possible D gene TRBD2, 6 bases. Germline values: CDR1 LGHNA, CDR2 YSLEER. The CDR3 sequence is 17 residues long. V was cut by 1 base and J by 0 bases, with 13 bases left in between. CDR3 in DNA: TGCGCCAGCAGCCAAGTTTGGGGGGATTACTCCTACAATGAGCAGTTCTTC. Translated, it gives CASSQVWGDYSYNEQFF.

This sequence joins TRBV29-1 and TRBJ2-7, with 7 bases aligning to TRBD2. Germline CDR1 is SQVTM and CDR2 is ANQGSEA. With 2 bases clipped from V and 0 bases from J, the junction kept 7 bases outside the gene matches. The CDR3 is 15 residues long. CDR3 DNA: TGCAGCGTTGAACCACTAGCGAAAAACTCCTACGAGCAGTACTTC. Protein sequence: CSVEPLAKNSYEQYF.

The chain employs TRBV7-2 and TRBJ2-1, with TRBD2 matching 9 bases. This CDR3 spans 14 amino acids. V lost 4 bases, J lost 4 bases, and 2 bases stayed unmatched. From germline, CDR1 is SGHTA and CDR2 FQGNSA. The CDR3 bases are TGTGCCAGCAGCTATAGCGGGGGATACAATGAGCAGTTCTTC. Translated, it gives CASSYSGGYNEQFF.

Written as DNA, the CDR3 is TGTGCCACCAGTGACCCCGGGACAGGGGGACCCTACGAGCAGTACTTC. Protein sequence: CATSDPGTGGPYEQYF. The V gene is TRBV24-1, the J gene TRBJ2-7, with 11 bases aligning to TRBD1. CDR1 is KGHDR, CDR2 SFDVKD, per germline. This CDR3 has 16 amino acids. The ends lost 4 bases at V and 2 bases at J; junction bases unmatched: 6.

The rearrangement joins TRBV12-5 to TRBJ1-5; 7 bases match TRBD1. Germline V gives CDR1 LGHNT, CDR2 FRNRAP. The ends lost 6 bases at V and 5 bases at J; junction bases unmatched: 4. The CDR3 is 13 amino acids. CDR3 bases: TGTGCTAGTGGACCGACAGGGTATCAGCCCCAGCATTTT. This encodes CASGPTGYQPQHF.

This clone was seen just once. The chain links TRBV27 to TRBJ1-2; D is undetermined. The CDR3 totals 13 residues. CDR1 MNHEY and CDR2 SMNVEV come from the germline V gene (reference sequence). The V end lost 5 bases, the J end lost 4 bases, and 11 bases lay between the germline ends. CDR3 sequence reads: CASSPSTLYGYTF. The CDR3 DNA follows: TGTGCCAGCAGTCCGTCGACACTCTATGGCTACACCTTC.